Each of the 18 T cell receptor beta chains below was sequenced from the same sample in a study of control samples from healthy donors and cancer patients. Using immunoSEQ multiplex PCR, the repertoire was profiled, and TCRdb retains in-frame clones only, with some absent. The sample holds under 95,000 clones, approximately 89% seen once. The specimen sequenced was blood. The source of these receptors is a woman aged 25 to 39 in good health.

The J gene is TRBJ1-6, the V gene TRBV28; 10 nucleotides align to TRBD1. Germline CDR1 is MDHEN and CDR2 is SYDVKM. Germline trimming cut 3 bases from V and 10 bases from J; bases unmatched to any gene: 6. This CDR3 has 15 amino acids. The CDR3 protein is CASSFLPTGGSPLHF. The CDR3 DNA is TGTGCCAGCAGTTTCCTCCCGACAGGGGGCTCACCCCTCCACTTT.

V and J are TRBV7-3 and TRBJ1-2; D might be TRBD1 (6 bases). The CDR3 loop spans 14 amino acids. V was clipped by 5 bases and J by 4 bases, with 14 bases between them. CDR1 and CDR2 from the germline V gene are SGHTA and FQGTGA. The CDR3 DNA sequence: TGTGCCAGCAGCCCTGCCGAGGGGGGCTATGGCTACACCTTC. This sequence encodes CASSPAEGGYGYTF.

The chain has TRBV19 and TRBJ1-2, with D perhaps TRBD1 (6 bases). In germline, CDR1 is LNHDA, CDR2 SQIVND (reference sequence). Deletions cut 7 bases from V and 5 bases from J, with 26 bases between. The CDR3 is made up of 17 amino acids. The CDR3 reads CASIPNTGITIGYGYTF. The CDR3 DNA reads TGTGCCAGTATCCCAAATACAGGGATCACGATTGGGTATGGCTACACCTTC.

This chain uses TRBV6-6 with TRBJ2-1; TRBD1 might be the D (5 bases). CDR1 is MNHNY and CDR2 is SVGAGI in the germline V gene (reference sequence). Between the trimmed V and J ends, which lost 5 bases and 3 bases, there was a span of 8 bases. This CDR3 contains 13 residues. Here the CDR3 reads CASSGAGYNEQFF. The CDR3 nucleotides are TGTGCCAGCAGTGGGGCCGGCTACAATGAGCAGTTCTTC.

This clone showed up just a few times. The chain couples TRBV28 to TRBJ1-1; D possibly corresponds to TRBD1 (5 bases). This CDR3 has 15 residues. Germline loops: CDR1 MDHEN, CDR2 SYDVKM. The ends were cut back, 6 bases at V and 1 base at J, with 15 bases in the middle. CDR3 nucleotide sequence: TGTGCCAGCAGGCCGGCGGGGCCGGGGAACACTGAAGCTTTCTTT. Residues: CASRPAGPGNTEAFF.

In DNA, the CDR3 is TGCGCCAGCAGCCAAGTTTCGATTCGGGGGCGGGGAGTTGGGACCCAGTACTTC. It is translated as CASSQVSIRGRGVGTQYF. This rearrangement joins TRBV4-1 to TRBJ2-5; D may match TRBD1 or TRBD2 (6 bases each). V lost 1 base to trimming and J lost 7 bases, with 25 bases between them. CDR1 and CDR2 (germline): MGHRA, YSYEKL. This CDR3 contains 18 residues.

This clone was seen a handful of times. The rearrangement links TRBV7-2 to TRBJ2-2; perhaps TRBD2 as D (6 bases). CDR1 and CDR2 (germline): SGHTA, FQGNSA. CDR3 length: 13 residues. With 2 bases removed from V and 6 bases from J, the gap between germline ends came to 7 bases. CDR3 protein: CASSLRGSGELFF. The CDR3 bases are TGTGCCAGCAGCTTACGGGGGTCCGGGGAGCTGTTTTTT.

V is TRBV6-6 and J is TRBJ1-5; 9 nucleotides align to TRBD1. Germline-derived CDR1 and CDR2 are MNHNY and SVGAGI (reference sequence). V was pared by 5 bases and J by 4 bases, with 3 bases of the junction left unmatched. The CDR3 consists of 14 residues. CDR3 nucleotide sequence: TGTGCCAGCAGTAAGGACAGGGGTAATCAGCCCCAGCATTTT. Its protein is CASSKDRGNQPQHF.

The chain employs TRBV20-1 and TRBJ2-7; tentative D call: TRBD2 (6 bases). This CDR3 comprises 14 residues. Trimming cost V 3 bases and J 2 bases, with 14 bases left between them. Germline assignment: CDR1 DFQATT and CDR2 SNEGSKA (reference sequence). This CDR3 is CSASPSAWTYEQYF. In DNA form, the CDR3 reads TGCAGTGCTAGTCCTAGCGCATGGACCTACGAGCAGTACTTC.

CDR3 bases: TGTGCCATCAGTGTCGGCGCGGGAGGGGGCGATGAGCAGTTCTTC. Protein product: CAISVGAGGGDEQFF. The chain employs TRBV10-3 and TRBJ2-1, with 9 bases identical to TRBD2. CDR1 ENHRY and CDR2 SYGVKD come from the germline V gene. This CDR3 is built from 15 residues. Trimming took 4 bases from V and 8 from J; bases not matched to a gene: 9.

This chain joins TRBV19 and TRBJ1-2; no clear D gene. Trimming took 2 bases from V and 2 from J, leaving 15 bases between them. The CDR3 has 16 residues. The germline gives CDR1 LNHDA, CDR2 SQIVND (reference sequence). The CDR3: CASSIPLGGPNYGYTF. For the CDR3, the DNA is TGTGCCAGTAGTATACCTCTGGGCGGGCCCAACTATGGCTACACCTTC.

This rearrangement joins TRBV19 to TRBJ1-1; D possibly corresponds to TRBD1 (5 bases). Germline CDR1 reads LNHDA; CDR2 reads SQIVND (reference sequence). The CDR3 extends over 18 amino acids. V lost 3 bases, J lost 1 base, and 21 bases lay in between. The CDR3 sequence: CASSMAGGVGVPNTEAFF. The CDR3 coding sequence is TGTGCCAGTAGTATGGCGGGGGGGGTGGGAGTTCCGAACACTGAAGCTTTCTTT.

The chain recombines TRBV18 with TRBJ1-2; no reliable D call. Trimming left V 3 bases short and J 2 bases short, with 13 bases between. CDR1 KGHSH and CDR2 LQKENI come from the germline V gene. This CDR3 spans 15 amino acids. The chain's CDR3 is CASSPLAGGNYGYTF. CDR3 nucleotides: TGTGCCAGCTCACCCCTTGCGGGAGGGAACTATGGCTACACCTTC.

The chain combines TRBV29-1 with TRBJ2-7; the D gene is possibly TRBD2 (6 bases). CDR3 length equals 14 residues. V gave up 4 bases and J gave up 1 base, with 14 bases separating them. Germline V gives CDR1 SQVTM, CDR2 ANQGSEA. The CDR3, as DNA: TGCAGCGTTGCCGGGGGTATTACGTCCTACGAGCAGTACTTC. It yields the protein CSVAGGITSYEQYF.

CDR3 nucleotides: TGTGCCAGCAGACCTGGACAGGGCAATCAGCCCCAGCATTTT. Its protein product is CASRPGQGNQPQHF. The genes are TRBV28 and TRBJ1-5, with TRBD1 identical over 7 bases. In germline, CDR1 is MDHEN, CDR2 SYDVKM. CDR3 size: 14 residues. The J segment lost 2 bases and the V segment lost 6 bases, leaving 4 bases of the junction unmatched. Complete variable domain (other parts from reference TRBV28 and TRBJ1-5): DVKVTQSSRYLVKRTGEKVFLECVQDMDHENMFWYRQDPGLGLRLIYFSYDVKMKEKGDIPEGYSVSREKKERFSLILESASTNQTSMYLCASRPGQGNQPQHFGDGTRLSIL.

CDR3 nucleotides: TGTGCCAGCAGTTCGGACAGGGCATCGTTCTTC. Translated, it gives CASSSDRASFF. The chain recombines TRBV6-5 with TRBJ2-1, with 8 nucleotides matching TRBD1. Trimming cost V 4 bases and J 15 bases; bases outside gene matches: 5. Germline values: CDR1 MNHEY, CDR2 SVGAGI. CDR3 size: 11 residues.

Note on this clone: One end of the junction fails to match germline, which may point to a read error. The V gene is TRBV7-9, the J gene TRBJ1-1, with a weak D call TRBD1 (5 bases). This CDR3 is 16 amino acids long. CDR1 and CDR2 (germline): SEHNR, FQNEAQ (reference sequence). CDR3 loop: CASSLAPGRLNTEAFF. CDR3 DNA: TGTGCCAGCAGCTTAGCGCCGGGACGGTTGAATACTGAAGCTTTCTTT.

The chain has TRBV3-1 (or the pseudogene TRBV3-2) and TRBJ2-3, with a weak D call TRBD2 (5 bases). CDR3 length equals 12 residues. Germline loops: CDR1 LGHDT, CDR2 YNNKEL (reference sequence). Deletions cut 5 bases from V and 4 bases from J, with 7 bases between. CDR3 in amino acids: CASSSAADTQYF. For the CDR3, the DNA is TGTGCCAGCAGCTCAGCGGCAGATACGCAGTATTTT.